This entry describes one T cell receptor beta chain. The target antigen is unknown. The V gene's germline CDR1 is LGHNA and CDR2 YNFKEQ. Between the trimmed V and J ends, which lost 0 bases and 5 bases, there was a span of 14 bases. The CDR3 is 16 amino acids. The sample comes from a study of radiation and T cells in renal cell carcinoma. The treatment was: treatment-naive control, cytoreductive nephrectomy. Profiled with immunoSEQ multiplex PCR; TCRdb holds only in-frame clones, not every one. The sample carries over 15,000 clones, approximately 56% recorded once. Study results and caveats: Compared with controls, irradiated tumors showed greater TCR clonality. Dominant CDR3 motifs occupied more repertoire in irradiated than control tumors. Sampling covered only around 0.91 g of each tumor.

This sample comprised tumor tissue, obtained from a patient whose treatment was nephrectomy without radiotherapy. The source of this sequence is a man between 40 and 49 years old with renal cell carcinoma. The chain couples TRBV4-2 to TRBJ1-5; D is possibly TRBD1 (6 bases). CDR3 nucleotides: TGTGCCAGCAGCCAAGATCTGGACAGCCCTTATCAGCCCCAGCATTTT. This encodes CASSQDLDSPYQPQHF.